The 28 T cell receptor beta chains presented below share a single source sample, sequenced in a study of T cell changes during pregnancy in multiple sclerosis. The data were produced by immunoSEQ multiplex PCR, yet TCRdb's version contains in-frame clones alone and is incomplete. The table includes some 110,000 clones, about 89% detected once. The material sequenced was peripheral blood, taken before pregnancy. These receptor sequences come from a female donor with multiple sclerosis, enrolled in a pregnancy study.

V and J are TRBV28 and TRBJ2-3; TRBD2 might be the D (6 bases). Trimming took 10 bases from V and 1 from J, leaving 15 bases between them. This CDR3 region has 14 residues. Per the germline V gene, CDR1 is MDHEN and CDR2 is SYDVKM. CDR3 sequence: CATSRRGGTDTQYF. The CDR3 DNA is TGTGCCACGAGCCGGCGGGGAGGCACAGATACGCAGTATTTT.

This chain uses TRBV9 with TRBJ2-3; 7 bases agree with TRBD1. The J segment lost 5 bases and the V segment lost 0 bases, leaving 6 bases of the junction unmatched. This CDR3 contains 15 residues. Germline values: CDR1 SGDLS, CDR2 YYNGEE. The CDR3 DNA reads as TGTGCCAGCAGCGTAGCGGACAGGAGCGAAGATACGCAGTATTTT. Residues: CASSVADRSEDTQYF.

The V and J genes are TRBV10-3 and TRBJ2-7; 8 bases line up with TRBD2. V shed 2 bases and J 2 bases; nucleotides not matched to a gene: 11. The CDR3 consists of 17 residues. Germline CDR1 reads ENHRY; CDR2 reads SYGVKD. CDR3 bases: TGTGCCATCAGTGAGAAGGGGAGCGGGGGCCCGACCTACGAGCAGTACTTC. Translation: CAISEKGSGGPTYEQYF.

The chain combines TRBV5-1 with TRBJ1-1; no reliable D call. The germline V gene has CDR1 SGHRS and CDR2 YFSETQ. This CDR3 has 13 residues. Trimming shortened V by 4 bases and J by 3 bases, and 10 bases separated the two germline ends. The CDR3: CASSPPSHTEAFF. The CDR3 bases are TGCGCCAGCAGCCCCCCTTCCCACACTGAAGCTTTCTTT.

The chain carries TRBV5-1 and TRBJ2-5; 9 nucleotides match TRBD1. Unmatched junction bases numbered 12, after V lost 5 bases and J lost 7 bases. The CDR3 loop spans 15 amino acids. The germline V gene encodes CDR1 SGHRS and CDR2 YFSETQ. In nucleotides, the CDR3 is TGCGCCAGCAGAATAACAGGGGGCTCAACAGGGACCCAGTACTTC. This translates into CASRITGGSTGTQYF.

This clone was found once. The J gene is TRBJ1-2, the V gene TRBV28, with 9 positions matching TRBD1. Germline lookup yields CDR1 MDHEN and CDR2 SYDVKM. Trimming removed 2 bases from V and 5 bases from J; junction bases left unmatched: 6. The CDR3 runs to 15 residues. Here the CDR3 reads CASSLLTGGAYGYTF. The CDR3 coding sequence is TGTGCCAGCAGTTTACTCACAGGGGGCGCATATGGCTACACCTTC.

The J gene is TRBJ1-2, the V gene TRBV7-2; perhaps TRBD1 as D (5 bases). The CDR3 is made up of 14 amino acids. CDR1 and CDR2 (germline): SGHTA, FQGNSA. V was trimmed by 5 bases and J by 2 bases, leaving 12 bases between them. The CDR3, as DNA: TGTGCCAGCAGCCCGGACAATGGGAACTATGGCTACACCTTC. It yields the protein CASSPDNGNYGYTF.

The CDR3 here is CASSYGTLSYEQYF. The CDR3 DNA reads TGTGCCAGCAGTTACGGGACACTTTCCTACGAGCAGTACTTC. This chain joins TRBV6-5 and TRBJ2-7; maybe TRBD1 (6 bases). The CDR3 runs 14 residues. V lost 2 bases and J 1 base, leaving 9 bases between the germline ends. CDR1 is MNHEY, CDR2 SVGAGI, per germline.

The CDR3 coding sequence is TGTGCCAGCAGTGAAGGGACACAACGGCCCCAGCATTTT. Translating it yields CASSEGTQRPQHF. V gene TRBV6-1 combines with J gene TRBJ1-5; possible D gene TRBD1, 5 bases. Trimming removed 1 base at V and 9 bases at J, with 10 bases between. Germline-derived CDR1 and CDR2 are MNHNS and SASEGT. The CDR3 covers 13 residues.

This chain connects TRBV7-2 to TRBJ1-5; D unclear. This CDR3 has 13 amino acids. CDR1 and CDR2 (germline): SGHTA, FQGNSA. Trimming removed 3 bases at V and 0 bases at J, with 3 bases between. The CDR3 protein is CASSFHSNQPQHF. The CDR3, as DNA: TGTGCCAGCAGCTTCCATAGCAATCAGCCCCAGCATTTT.

V usage is TRBV13 and J usage is TRBJ2-3; possibly TRBD1 for D (7 bases). Germline loops: CDR1 PRHDT, CDR2 FYEKMQ (reference sequence). The CDR3 totals 17 residues. The V end was cut by 2 bases, the J end by 2 bases, with 17 bases between. DNA of the CDR3: TGTGCCAGCAGCTTAACAGAGGCAGGGGGGTACACAGATACGCAGTATTTT. Its translation: CASSLTEAGGYTDTQYF. Together with reference TRBV13 and TRBJ2-3, the CDR3 gives the full variable domain: AAGVIQSPRHLIKEKRETATLKCYPIPRHDTVYWYQQGPGQDPQFLISFYEKMQSDKGSIPDRFSAQQFSDYHSELNMSSLELGDSALYFCASSLTEAGGYTDTQYFGPGTRLTVL.

This chain uses TRBV9 with TRBJ1-3, with 11 bases lining up with TRBD1. Germline CDR1 SGDLS, CDR2 YYNGEE. With V trimmed by 1 base and J by 4 bases, 13 bases remained unmatched. This CDR3 has 19 amino acids. The CDR3 coding sequence is TGTGCCAGCAGCGTATGGGGTGTCGGGACAGGGGGAACGGGAAACACCATATATTTT. Its protein is CASSVWGVGTGGTGNTIYF.

V and J are TRBV5-4 and TRBJ1-1, with D unclear. From germline, CDR1 is SGHNT and CDR2 YYREEE (reference sequence). Between the trimmed V and J ends, which lost 0 bases and 9 bases, there was a span of 9 bases. The CDR3 spans 12 residues. CDR3 bases: TGTGCCAGCAGCTTGGCCCACAGCCAAGCTTTCTTT. Its translation is CASSLAHSQAFF.

This sequence joins TRBV10-3 and TRBJ1-2, with D maybe TRBD1 (6 bases). The V end lost 7 bases, the J end lost 8 bases, and 14 bases lay between the germline ends. The CDR3 is 12 amino acids. Germline V lookup: CDR1 ENHRY, CDR2 SYGVKD. DNA of the CDR3: TGTGCCATCACTAGAAACAGGGACGGCTACACCTTC. Translation gives CAITRNRDGYTF.

The chain links TRBV7-2 to TRBJ1-1; no firm D call. From germline, CDR1 is SGHTA and CDR2 FQGNSA. Trimming took off 4 bases at V and 1 base at J, with 7 bases between the two ends. The CDR3 has 13 residues. The chain's CDR3 is CASSSRSNTEAFF. Written as DNA, the CDR3 is TGTGCCAGCAGCTCACGGTCGAACACTGAAGCTTTCTTT.

J is TRBJ2-6 and V is TRBV5-1; unclear D gene. The V gene's germline CDR1 is SGHRS and CDR2 YFSETQ. CDR3 length: 17 residues. V was shortened by 3 bases and J by 0 bases, with 13 bases between the two germline ends. CDR3 in DNA: TGCGCCAGCAGCTCAGCTACACTATCCTCTGGGGCCAACGTCCTGACTTTC. It is translated as CASSSATLSSGANVLTF.

The V gene is TRBV19, the J gene TRBJ2-6; D perhaps matches TRBD1 (6 bases). Looked up from germline, CDR1 is LNHDA and CDR2 is SQIVND (reference sequence). V lost 4 bases and J 3 bases, leaving 25 bases between the germline ends. The CDR3 sequence is 20 residues long. The CDR3 here is CASSRWGQTWGQSGANVLTF. In DNA form, the CDR3 reads TGTGCCAGTAGTAGGTGGGGCCAGACATGGGGGCAAAGTGGGGCCAACGTCCTGACTTTC.

The chain combines TRBV18 with TRBJ2-5, with 7 positions matching TRBD2. Germline CDR1 and CDR2: KGHSH and LQKENI. The junction had 3 bases not matched to a gene; V was cut back by 1 base and J by 4 bases. This CDR3 comprises 14 residues. For the CDR3, the DNA is TGTGCCAGCTCACCACGCGGGGAGGGAGAGACCCAGTACTTC. Translation: CASSPRGEGETQYF. Full variable domain (remainder filled in from reference TRBV18 and TRBJ2-5): NAGVMQNPRHLVRRRGQEARLRCSPMKGHSHVYWYRQLPEEGLKFMVYLQKENIIDESGMPKERFSAEFPKEGPSILRIQQVVRGDSAAYFCASSPRGEGETQYFGPGTRLLVL.

The genes are TRBV9 and TRBJ2-2; no reliable D call. Germline CDR1 and CDR2: SGDLS and YYNGEE. Between the trimmed V and J ends, which lost 0 bases and 2 bases, there was a span of 8 bases. The CDR3 runs to 15 residues. DNA of the CDR3: TGTGCCAGCAGCGTAGTTGGCTTAAACACCGGGGAGCTGTTTTTT. Translated, it gives CASSVVGLNTGELFF.

The V call is TRBV27, the J call TRBJ1-3; 8 bases fit TRBD1. CDR3 length equals 13 residues. Germline values: CDR1 MNHEY, CDR2 SMNVEV (reference sequence). The J segment lost 4 bases and the V segment lost 6 bases, leaving 2 bases of the junction unmatched. In nucleotides, the CDR3 is TGTGCCAGCAGCCGGGACAGGGGAAACACCATATATTTT. Protein sequence: CASSRDRGNTIYF.

The CDR3 DNA reads TGTGCCAGCTCACCACCGATAGAAGAGACCCAGTACTTC. Its protein product is CASSPPIEETQYF. The chain uses TRBV18 and TRBJ2-5; unclear D gene. This CDR3 is built from 13 residues. Germline values: CDR1 KGHSH, CDR2 LQKENI. V was shortened by 0 bases and J by 3 bases, with 5 bases between the two germline ends.

This clone was observed a single time. The V gene is TRBV4-1, the J gene TRBJ2-7, with 9 positions matching TRBD1. The CDR3 consists of 16 residues. Germline CDR1 MGHRA, CDR2 YSYEKL. V shed 2 bases and J 5 bases; nucleotides not matched to a gene: 10. The CDR3 loop reads CASSQSTTGGLDEQYF. The CDR3 DNA reads TGCGCCAGCAGCCAATCCACGACAGGGGGTCTTGACGAGCAGTACTTC.

The chain carries TRBV7-2 and TRBJ2-1; D possibly corresponds to TRBD2 (6 bases). Germline CDR1 is SGHTA and CDR2 is FQGNSA. The CDR3 consists of 16 residues. The V and J ends lost 5 bases and 4 bases respectively, with 18 bases between them. The CDR3 DNA reads as TGTGCCAGCAGCCCCCGGGTAGCGGACCGTTACAATGAGCAGTTCTTC. This translates into CASSPRVADRYNEQFF. Drawing the rest from reference TRBV7-2 and TRBJ2-1, the complete variable domain is GAGVSQSPSNKVTEKGKDVELRCDPISGHTALYWYRQSLGQGLEFLIYFQGNSAPDKSGLPSDRFSAERTGGSVSTLTIQRTQQEDSAVYLCASSPRVADRYNEQFFGPGTRLTVL.

The J gene is TRBJ1-1, the V gene TRBV28; perhaps TRBD1 as D (5 bases). Deletions cut 5 bases from V and 0 bases from J, with 10 bases between. Germline CDR1 reads MDHEN; CDR2 reads SYDVKM. There are 14 residues in the CDR3. CDR3 nucleotides: TGTGCCAGCAGTCTCACGACAGTGAACACTGAAGCTTTCTTT. Amino acids: CASSLTTVNTEAFF.

V gene TRBV30 combines with J gene TRBJ1-6; the match to TRBD1 covers 10 bases. This CDR3 contains 16 residues. Per germline, CDR1 GTSNPN and CDR2 SVGIG (reference sequence). The J segment lost 7 bases and the V segment lost 3 bases, leaving 9 bases of the junction unmatched. CDR3 coding DNA: TGTGCCTGGAGACGGGTCGGGACAGGGGAGAATTCACCCCTCCACTTT. The encoded protein is CAWRRVGTGENSPLHF.

This clone was counted only a few times. The rearrangement links TRBV21-1 to TRBJ1-1. TRBV21-1 is tagged as a pseudogene. The CDR3 spans 14 residues. The CDR3 nucleotides read TGTGCCAGCAGCAAGGGAGTGTCGTACACTGAAGCTTTCTTT. The encoded protein is CASSKGVSYTEAFF.

This chain joins TRBV18 and TRBJ1-1; D perhaps matches TRBD1 (6 bases). Germline V gives CDR1 KGHSH, CDR2 LQKENI. The V gene lost 0 bases and the J gene lost 1 base, with 18 bases spanning the gap. The CDR3 contains 18 residues. The CDR3 bases are TGTGCCAGCTCACCACCTGTCAGGGGCCTTAGGGAGAACACTGAAGCTTTCTTT. Protein product: CASSPPVRGLRENTEAFF.

CDR3 amino acids: CASSQGQGAYEQYF. The CDR3 DNA reads as TGTGCCAGCAGCCAAGGGCAGGGGGCTTACGAGCAGTACTTC. The V call is TRBV13, the J call TRBJ2-7; 8 bases fit TRBD1. V shed 5 bases, J shed 4 bases, and the junction held 7 bases outside the gene matches. This CDR3 has 14 amino acids. Germline loops: CDR1 PRHDT, CDR2 FYEKMQ (reference sequence). Complete variable domain (other parts from reference TRBV13 and TRBJ2-7): AAGVIQSPRHLIKEKRETATLKCYPIPRHDTVYWYQQGPGQDPQFLISFYEKMQSDKGSIPDRFSAQQFSDYHSELNMSSLELGDSALYFCASSQGQGAYEQYFGPGTRLTVT.